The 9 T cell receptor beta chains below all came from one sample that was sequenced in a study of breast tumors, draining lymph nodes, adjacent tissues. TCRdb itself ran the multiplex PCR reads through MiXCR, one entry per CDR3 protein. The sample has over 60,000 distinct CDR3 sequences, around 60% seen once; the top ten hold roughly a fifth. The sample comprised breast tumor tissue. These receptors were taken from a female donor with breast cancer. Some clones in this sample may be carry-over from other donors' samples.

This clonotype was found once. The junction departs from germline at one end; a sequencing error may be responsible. CDR3 sequence (DNA): TGTGCCAGCAGCCGGACAAACCTCGAGGAGTTGTTTTTT. Protein: CASSRTNLEELFF. J is TRBJ2-2 and V is TRBV7-2; D perhaps matches TRBD1 (5 bases). Germline V lookup: CDR1 SGHTA, CDR2 FQGNSA. The CDR3 length is 13 residues. The full variable domain, with the rest looked up from reference TRBV7-2 and TRBJ2-2, is GAGVSQSPSNKVTEKGKDVELRCDPISGHTALYWYRQSLGQGLEFLIYFQGNSAPDKSGLPSDRFSAERTGGSVSTLTIQRTQQEDSAVYLCASSRTNLEELFFGEGSRLTVL.

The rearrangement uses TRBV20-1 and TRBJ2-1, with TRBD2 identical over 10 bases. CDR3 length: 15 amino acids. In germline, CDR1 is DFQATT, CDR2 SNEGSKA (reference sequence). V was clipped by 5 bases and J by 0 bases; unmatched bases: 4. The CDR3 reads CSAGSGRSSYNEQFF. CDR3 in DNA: TGCAGTGCTGGTAGCGGGAGGAGCTCCTACAATGAGCAGTTCTTC.

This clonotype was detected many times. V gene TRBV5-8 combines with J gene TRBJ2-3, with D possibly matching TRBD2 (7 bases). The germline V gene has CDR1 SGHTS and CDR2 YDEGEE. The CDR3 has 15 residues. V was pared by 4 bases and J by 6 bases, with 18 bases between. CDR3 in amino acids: CASSPGGAGVDTQYF. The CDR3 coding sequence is TGTGCCAGCAGCCCTGGGGGGGCAGGTGTGGATACGCAGTATTTT.

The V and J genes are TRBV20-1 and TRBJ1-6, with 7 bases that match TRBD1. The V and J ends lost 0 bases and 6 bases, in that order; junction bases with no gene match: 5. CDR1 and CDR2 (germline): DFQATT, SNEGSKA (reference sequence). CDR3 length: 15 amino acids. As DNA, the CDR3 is TGCAGTGCTAGAGAGAGCAGGGGGAGTAATTCACCCCTCCACTTT. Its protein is CSARESRGSNSPLHF.

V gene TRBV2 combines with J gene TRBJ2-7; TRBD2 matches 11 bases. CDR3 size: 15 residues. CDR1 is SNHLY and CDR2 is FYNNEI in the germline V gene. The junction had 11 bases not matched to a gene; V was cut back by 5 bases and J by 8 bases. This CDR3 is CASSPFVSGGAKQYF. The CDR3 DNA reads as TGTGCCAGCAGTCCCTTCGTTAGCGGGGGGGCAAAGCAGTACTTC.

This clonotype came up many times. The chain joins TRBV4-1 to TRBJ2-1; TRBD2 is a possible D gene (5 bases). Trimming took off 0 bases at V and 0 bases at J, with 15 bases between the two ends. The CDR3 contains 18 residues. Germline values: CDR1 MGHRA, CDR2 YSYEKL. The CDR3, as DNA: TGCGCCAGCAGCCAAGATAGAGAGGGTGTGAGCTCCTACAATGAGCAGTTCTTC. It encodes CASSQDREGVSSYNEQFF.

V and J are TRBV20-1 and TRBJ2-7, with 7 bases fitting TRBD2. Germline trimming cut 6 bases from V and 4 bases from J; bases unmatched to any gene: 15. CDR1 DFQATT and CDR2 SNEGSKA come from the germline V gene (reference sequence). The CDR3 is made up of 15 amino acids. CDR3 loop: CSALSGEAPGYEQYF. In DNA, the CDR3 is TGCAGTGCCCTCAGCGGGGAGGCTCCTGGGTACGAGCAGTACTTC.

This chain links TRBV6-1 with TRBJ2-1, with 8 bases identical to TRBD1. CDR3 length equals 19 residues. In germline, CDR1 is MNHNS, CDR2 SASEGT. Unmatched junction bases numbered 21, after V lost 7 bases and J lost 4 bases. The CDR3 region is CASIPISSRAGGPYNEQFF. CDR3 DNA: TGTGCCAGCATTCCAATATCCAGCAGGGCAGGGGGCCCGTACAATGAGCAGTTCTTC.

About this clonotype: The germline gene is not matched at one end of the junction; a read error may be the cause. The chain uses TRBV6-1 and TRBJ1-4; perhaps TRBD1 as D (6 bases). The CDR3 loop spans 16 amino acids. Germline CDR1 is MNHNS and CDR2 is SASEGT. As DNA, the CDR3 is TGCGCCAGCAGACATTCAGGGGTTGCAACTAATGAAAAACTGTTTTTT. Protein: CASRHSGVATNEKLFF.